The next 20 T cell receptor beta chains were all read from a single sample in a study of regulatory T cells in long-lasting Graves disease. To make TCR beta libraries, researchers used iRepertoire HTBI primers and Arm-PCR of CDR3 regions. TCRdb re-called the multiplex PCR reads with MiXCR, one entry per CDR3 protein. This sample has fewer than 550,000 distinct CDR3 sequences, with 15% to 20% found just once. Time point: newly diagnosed GD, antithyroid drugs for less than 3 months. Extracted RNA from PBMCs served as the source of the TCR library. These records were also assigned to another study, of T cells in Graves' hyperthyroidism and ophthalmopathy.

The sequencing here drew on peripheral blood mononuclear cells (PBMCs), taken at new diagnosis, from a patient treated with antithyroid drugs. The receptors here all came from a woman in her forties or fifties with Graves disease.

This clonotype was counted ten times or more. DNA of the CDR3: TGTGCCAGCAGCCCTCGGACAGGGAGTCGGAATGGCTACACCTTC. This translates into CASSPRTGSRNGYTF. This chain links TRBV3-1 with TRBJ1-2; 8 nucleotides match TRBD1. The V segment lost 4 bases and the J segment 6 bases; nucleotides outside the gene matches: 10. The CDR3 runs 15 residues. CDR1 LGHDT and CDR2 YNNKEL come from the germline V gene (reference sequence).

This clonotype was counted ten times or more. V usage is TRBV28 and J usage is TRBJ1-6; 7 nucleotides align to TRBD1. The V gene's germline CDR1 is MDHEN and CDR2 SYDVKM. This CDR3 is built from 12 residues. V dropped 7 bases and J dropped 11; count of bases not matched to a gene: 5. For the CDR3, the DNA is TGTGCCAGCACAGGGGGATCAACACCCCTCCACTTT. Its translation is CASTGGSTPLHF.

This clonotype has only a few counts. The V and J genes are TRBV6-2 or TRBV6-3 and TRBJ2-1, with TRBD1 identical over 10 bases. CDR3 length: 16 residues. V lost 0 bases, J lost 9 bases, and 8 bases stayed unmatched. The V gene's germline CDR1 is MNHEY and CDR2 SVGEGT. The CDR3 DNA is TGTGCCAGCAGTTACTCGTCGGACAGGGGGTTTTCTGAGCAGTTCTTC. Its translation: CASSYSSDRGFSEQFF.

This clonotype was recorded many times. V gene TRBV15 combines with J gene TRBJ1-4; no firm D call. The germline gives CDR1 LNHNV, CDR2 YYDKDF (reference sequence). V lost 2 bases, J lost 8 bases, and 9 bases lay in between. This CDR3 spans 13 amino acids. In nucleotides, the CDR3 is TGTGCCACCAGCAGACGTCAAAAGGAAAAACTGTTTTTT. Translating it yields CATSRRQKEKLFF.

Comment on this clonotype: One base away lies a much larger clone, so this may be a sequencing read error. V is TRBV5-1 and J is TRBJ2-3; the D gene is possibly TRBD2 (5 bases). This CDR3 has 15 residues. Per germline, CDR1 SGHRS and CDR2 YFSETQ. The CDR3 DNA sequence: TGCGCCAGCAGCTTGTCCCCCGGGAACACAGATGCGCAGTATTTT. It codes for CASSLSPGNTDAQYF. Using reference TRBV5-1 and TRBJ2-3 for the parts outside the CDR3, the full variable domain is KAGVTQTPRYLIKTRGQQVTLSCSPISGHRSVSWYQQTPGQGLQFLFEYFSETQRNKGNFPGRFSGRQFSNSRSEMNVSTLELGDSALYLCASSLSPGNTDAQYFGPGTRLTVL.

This clonotype was seen at least ten times. The V gene is TRBV2, the J gene TRBJ1-2; D might be TRBD1 (5 bases). Deletions cut 7 bases from V and 2 bases from J, with 14 bases between. The length of the CDR3 is 14 residues. Germline loops: CDR1 SNHLY, CDR2 FYNNEI. CDR3 DNA sequence: TGTGCCAGCACCACGACAGCTTCCAACTATGGCTACACCTTC. Protein sequence: CASTTTASNYGYTF.

This clonotype was counted a few times. An end of the junction differs from the germline gene, which may be a read error. The V and J genes are TRBV29-1 and TRBJ1-2, with D hard to call. Germline CDR1 is SQVTM and CDR2 is ANQGSEA. CDR3 size: 12 residues. CDR3 sequence (DNA): TGCAGCGTCGAAGGGTGGAACTATGGCTACACCTTC. It translates to CSVEGWNYGYTF.

This clonotype was counted a few times. The chain employs TRBV18 and TRBJ1-1, with 7 nucleotides matching TRBD1. The CDR3 extends over 15 amino acids. CDR1 is KGHSH, CDR2 LQKENI, per germline. V lost 3 bases to trimming and J lost 1 base; unmatched junction nucleotides: 5. For the CDR3, the DNA is TGTGCCAGCTCACCCCGTACAGGGGCGAACACTGAAGCTTTCTTT. Translated, it gives CASSPRTGANTEAFF. Full variable domain (missing parts from reference TRBV18 and TRBJ1-1): NAGVMQNPRHLVRRRGQEARLRCSPMKGHSHVYWYRQLPEEGLKFMVYLQKENIIDESGMPKERFSAEFPKEGPSILRIQQVVRGDSAAYFCASSPRTGANTEAFFGQGTRLTVV.

This clonotype came up many times. This chain uses TRBV7-3 with TRBJ2-1; D is perhaps TRBD1 (6 bases). Trimming cost V 3 bases and J 2 bases, with 11 bases left between them. Per the germline V gene, CDR1 is SGHTA and CDR2 is FQGTGA. The length of the CDR3 is 15 residues. The CDR3 DNA reads as TGTGCCAGCAGCTTTGAGGACAGCCCCTACAATGAGCAGTTCTTC. Its protein is CASSFEDSPYNEQFF.

This clonotype appeared a few times. The rearrangement joins TRBV5-1 to TRBJ2-1; D remains ambiguous. Germline values: CDR1 SGHRS, CDR2 YFSETQ. The length of the CDR3 is 14 residues. Trimming shortened V by 0 bases and J by 5 bases, and 9 bases separated the two germline ends. CDR3 protein: CASSLGRADNEQFF. CDR3 DNA: TGCGCCAGCAGCTTGGGTAGGGCCGACAATGAGCAGTTCTTC.

Many counts were recorded for this clonotype. This chain uses TRBV20-1 with TRBJ2-5; TRBD1 matches at 10 bases. V was pared by 4 bases and J by 2 bases, with 10 bases of the junction left unmatched. CDR1 and CDR2 from the germline V gene are DFQATT and SNEGSKA (reference sequence). The CDR3 extends over 16 amino acids. This CDR3 is CSATDRGRRRQETQYF. CDR3 DNA: TGCAGTGCTACTGACAGGGGGCGAAGACGGCAAGAGACCCAGTACTTC.

The gene calls are TRBV10-3 and TRBJ2-7, with unresolved D. Germline V lookup: CDR1 ENHRY, CDR2 SYGVKD. This CDR3 has 12 residues. Trimming pared 3 bases from V and 4 bases from J, leaving 7 bases between. The CDR3 loop reads CAISERQYEQYF. DNA of the CDR3: TGTGCCATCAGTGAAAGGCAATACGAGCAGTACTTC.

With respect to this clonotype: One end of the junction is discordant with germline, which a read error may explain. V and J are TRBV6-1 and TRBJ1-1, with D possibly matching TRBD1 (6 bases). Germline lookup yields CDR1 MNHNS and CDR2 SASEGT. The CDR3 totals 14 residues. CDR3 in amino acids: CAGSNDRLNTEAFF. The CDR3 DNA sequence: TGTGCCGGCAGCAATGACAGGCTGAACACTGAAGCTTTCTTT.

The chain links TRBV19 to TRBJ2-7; 7 nucleotides agree with TRBD2. The CDR3 runs to 14 residues. Trimming took 3 bases from V and 5 from J; bases not matched to a gene: 7. Germline-derived CDR1 and CDR2 are LNHDA and SQIVND (reference sequence). Here the CDR3 reads CASSIEAGRNEQYF. In DNA, the CDR3 is TGTGCCAGTAGTATCGAAGCCGGGAGGAACGAGCAGTACTTC. The whole variable domain, filled in from reference TRBV19 and TRBJ2-7, reads DGGITQSPKYLFRKEGQNVTLSCEQNLNHDAMYWYRQDPGQGLRLIYYSQIVNDFQKGDIAEGYSVSREKKESFPLTVTSAQKNPTAFYLCASSIEAGRNEQYFGPGTRLTVT.

Here the CDR3 DNA reads TGTGCCAGCTCTGTTTCAGGGATGCGAGCTAACTATGGCTACACCTTC. The encoded protein is CASSVSGMRANYGYTF. The genes are TRBV6-2 or TRBV6-3 and TRBJ1-2, with D possibly being TRBD1 (5 bases). The CDR3 has 16 residues. The germline V and J ends were trimmed by 8 bases and 0 bases, with 19 bases remaining between them. Looked up from germline, CDR1 is MNHEY and CDR2 is SVGEGT.

The chain combines TRBV7-2 with TRBJ1-1; tentative D call: TRBD1 (5 bases). The germline CDR1 and CDR2 sequences are SGHTA and FQGNSA. This CDR3 is built from 13 residues. The V end lost 5 bases, the J end lost 10 bases, and 17 bases lay between the germline ends. The CDR3 DNA is TGTGCCAGCAGCAGCAGGACACCCTCTGGAGCTTTCTTT. Amino acid sequence: CASSSRTPSGAFF.

For the CDR3, the DNA is TGTGCCAGAGGTCGAGCAGGCTACACCTTC. Its translation is CARGRAGYTF. The chain links TRBV9 to TRBJ1-2; D not resolved. The CDR3 has 10 amino acids. V lost 8 bases, J lost 8 bases, and 10 bases lay in between. CDR1 is SGDLS, CDR2 YYNGEE, per germline.

The chain is built from TRBV19 and TRBJ1-6, with 7 bases lining up with TRBD1. The CDR3 is made up of 16 amino acids. CDR1 and CDR2 from the germline V gene are LNHDA and SQIVND (reference sequence). The V gene end was trimmed by 3 bases and the J gene end by 7 bases; junction bases not matched to a gene: 9. CDR3 nucleotides: TGTGCCAGTAGTATCCCCCCGGGCAGGGGGAATTCACCCCTCCACTTT. Protein sequence: CASSIPPGRGNSPLHF.

This clonotype has a handful of counts. This chain connects TRBV4-1 to TRBJ2-3, with D uncertain. V was shortened by 1 base and J by 6 bases, with 11 bases between the two germline ends. CDR1 is MGHRA, CDR2 YSYEKL, per germline. This CDR3 spans 14 amino acids. The CDR3 reads CASSQGAPGDTQYF. CDR3 bases: TGCGCCAGCAGCCAAGGGGCCCCTGGGGATACGCAGTATTTT.

Concerning this clonotype: No conserved phenylalanine or tryptophan ends this CDR3, so it is likely a read error. The chain joins TRBV5-1 to TRBJ2-7, with 8 bases matching TRBD1. Germline trimming cut 4 bases from V and 5 bases from J; bases unmatched to any gene: 11. This CDR3 spans 15 amino acids. Germline V gene data show CDR1 as SGHRS and CDR2 as YFSETQ. The CDR3 spells CASSHEDRVPNEQYS. The CDR3, as DNA: TGCGCCAGCAGCCACGAGGACAGGGTACCTAACGAGCAGTACTCC.